Described below is a single T cell receptor beta chain sequence and its context. Under the authors' procedure: Reference gene primer amplification gave estimated nucleated cell counts. Using immunoSEQ multiplex PCR, the repertoire was profiled, and TCRdb retains in-frame clones only, with some absent. Clone size and the V and J calls come from that table; the DNA yielded D and trimming. Of about 210,000 clones listed, roughly 94% are singletons. This entry is derived from a study of blood T cell repertoires in COVID-19. For the study at large: Samples came from the United States, Italy and Spain, spanning acute and convalescent COVID-19. Sources were T cells, B-cell-depleted T cells, or PBMCs; the material itself was cDNA or gDNA.

The origin of this receptor is a man aged 25 to 45 with acute or convalescent COVID-19. Input material: peripheral blood.

CDR3 in amino acids: CASSPLGEGRGEQYF. The CDR3 DNA reads TGTGCCAGCAGTCCTCTCGGGGAGGGTAGGGGCGAGCAGTACTTC. The chain recombines TRBV25-1 with TRBJ2-7; 7 positions match TRBD2. The CDR3 runs to 15 residues. J was trimmed by 6 bases and V by 5 bases; bases with no gene match: 13. In germline, CDR1 is MGHDK, CDR2 SYGVNS.